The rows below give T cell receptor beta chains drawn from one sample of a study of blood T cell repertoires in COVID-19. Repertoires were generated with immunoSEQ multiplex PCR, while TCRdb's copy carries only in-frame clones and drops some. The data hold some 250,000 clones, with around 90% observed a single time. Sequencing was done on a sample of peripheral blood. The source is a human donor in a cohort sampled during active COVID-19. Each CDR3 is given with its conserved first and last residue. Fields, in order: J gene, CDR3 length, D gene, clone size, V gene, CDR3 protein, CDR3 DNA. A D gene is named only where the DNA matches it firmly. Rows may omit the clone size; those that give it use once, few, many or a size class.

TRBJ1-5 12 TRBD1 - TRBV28 CASGRGNQPQHF TGTGCCAGCGGCAGGGGGAATCAGCCCCAGCATTTT
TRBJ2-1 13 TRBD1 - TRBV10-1 CASSPDRAGEQFF TGCGCCAGCAGTCCGGACAGGGCTGGTGAGCAGTTCTTC
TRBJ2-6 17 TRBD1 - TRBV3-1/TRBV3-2 CASSQGGQSSGANVLTF TGTGCCAGCAGCCAAGGGGGACAGTCCTCTGGGGCCAACGTCCTGACTTTC
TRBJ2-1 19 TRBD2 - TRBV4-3 CASSQDLLAGSSSYNEQFF TGCGCCAGCAGCCAAGATCTATTAGCGGGGTCAAGCTCCTACAATGAGCAGTTCTTC
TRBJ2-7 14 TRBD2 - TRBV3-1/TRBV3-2 CASSQLSGVYEQYF TGTGCCAGCAGCCAGCTAAGCGGGGTCTACGAGCAGTACTTC
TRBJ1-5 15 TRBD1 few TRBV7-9 CASSPGDRPNQPQHF TGTGCCAGCAGCCCGGGGGACAGACCCAATCAGCCCCAGCATTTT
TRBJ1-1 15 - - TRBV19 CASSIGGTRDTEAFF TGTGCCAGTAGTATCGGAGGAACTAGGGACACTGAAGCTTTCTTT
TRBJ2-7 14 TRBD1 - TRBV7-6 CASSYGTGTYEQYF TGTGCCAGCAGCTACGGGACAGGAACCTACGAGCAGTACTTC
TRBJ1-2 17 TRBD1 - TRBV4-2 CASSQEEGAQGAYGYTF TGTGCCAGCAGCCAAGAAGAGGGGGCCCAGGGGGCCTATGGCTACACCTTC
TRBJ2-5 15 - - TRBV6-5 CASSYTGVERETQYF TGTGCCAGCAGTTACACCGGCGTGGAGAGGGAGACCCAGTACTTC
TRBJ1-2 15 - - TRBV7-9 CASSGGAGRVFGYTF TGTGCCAGCAGCGGAGGGGCCGGACGGGTTTTTGGCTACACCTTC
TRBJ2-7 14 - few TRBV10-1 CASSEGHASYEQYF TGCGCCAGCAGTGAGGGACACGCCTCCTACGAGCAGTACTTC
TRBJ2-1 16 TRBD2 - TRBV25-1 CASSDPSGRARDEQFF TGTGCCAGCAGTGACCCTAGCGGGAGGGCCAGGGATGAGCAGTTCTTC
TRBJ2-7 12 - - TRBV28 CASSSNTREQYF TGTGCCAGCAGTTCTAATACCCGGGAGCAGTACTTC
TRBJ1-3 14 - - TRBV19 CASSIGASGNTIYF TGTGCCAGTAGTATTGGGGCTTCTGGAAACACCATATATTTT
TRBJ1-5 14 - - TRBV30 CAWSVHLGNQPQHF TGTGCCTGGAGTGTACACCTGGGCAATCAGCCCCAGCATTTT
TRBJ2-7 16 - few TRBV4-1 CASSQVRGLFTYEQYF TGCGCCAGCAGCCAAGTTCGCGGACTTTTTACCTACGAGCAGTACTTC
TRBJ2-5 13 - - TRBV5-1 CASSLQSWETQYF TGCGCCAGCAGCTTACAGAGTTGGGAGACCCAGTACTTC
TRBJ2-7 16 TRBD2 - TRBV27 CASSFFTSGKTYEQYF TGTGCCAGCAGCTTCTTCACTAGCGGGAAGACCTACGAGCAGTACTTC
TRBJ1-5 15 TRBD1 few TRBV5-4 CASSLVPGGGQPQHF TGTGCCAGCAGCTTGGTACCAGGGGGCGGGCAGCCCCAGCATTTT
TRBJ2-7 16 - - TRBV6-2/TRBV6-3 CASSPNNRDPGREQYF TGTGCCAGCAGTCCGAACAACCGGGACCCGGGGAGGGAGCAGTACTTC
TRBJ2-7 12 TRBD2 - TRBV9 CASSRGDYEQYF TGTGCCAGCAGCCGGGGGGACTACGAGCAGTACTTC
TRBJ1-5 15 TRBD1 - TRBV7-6 CASSLGGSENQPQHF TGTGCCAGCAGCCTAGGGGGCAGTGAGAATCAGCCCCAGCATTTT
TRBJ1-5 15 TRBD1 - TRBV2 CASRNRDSPNQPQHF TGTGCCAGCAGGAACCGGGACAGCCCTAATCAGCCCCAGCATTTT
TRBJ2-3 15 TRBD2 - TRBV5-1 CASSPLNGGADTQYF TGCGCCAGCAGCCCTTTAAACGGGGGGGCAGATACGCAGTATTTT
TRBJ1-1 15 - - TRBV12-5 CASGPPDRKNTEAFF TGTGCTAGTGGTCCCCCGGACAGAAAGAACACTGAAGCTTTCTTT
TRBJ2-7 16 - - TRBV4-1 CASSQGVGQGNYEQYF TGCGCCAGCAGCCAAGGGGTGGGGCAGGGCAATTACGAGCAGTACTTC
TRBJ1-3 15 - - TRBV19 CASSILQISGNTIYF TGTGCCAGTAGTATTCTGCAGATCTCTGGAAACACCATATATTTT
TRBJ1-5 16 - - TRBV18 CASSQLSDRSGQPQHF TGTGCCAGCTCACAACTTTCCGACAGGTCGGGTCAGCCCCAGCATTTT
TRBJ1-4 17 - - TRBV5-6 CASSLKRVPSTNEKLFF TGTGCCAGCAGCTTGAAGAGAGTCCCTTCAACTAATGAAAAACTGTTTTTT
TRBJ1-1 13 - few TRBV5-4 CASRAPGYPEAFF TGTGCCAGCAGGGCTCCAGGATATCCTGAAGCTTTCTTT
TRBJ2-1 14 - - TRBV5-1 CASYSDSSYNEQFF TGCGCCAGCTATAGCGATAGCTCCTACAATGAGCAGTTCTTC
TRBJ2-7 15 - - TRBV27 CASSLDGVSSYEQYF TGTGCCAGCAGTTTGGACGGGGTTAGCTCCTACGAGCAGTACTTC
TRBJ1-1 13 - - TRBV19 CASSISSSTEAFF TGTGCCAGTAGTATAAGTAGCAGCACTGAAGCTTTCTTT
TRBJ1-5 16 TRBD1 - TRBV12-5 CASGKTGQGSNQPQHF TGTGCTAGTGGTAAAACGGGACAGGGTAGCAATCAGCCCCAGCATTTT
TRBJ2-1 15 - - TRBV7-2 CASSLAPGGWNEQFF TGTGCCAGCAGCTTAGCGCCAGGCGGGTGGAATGAGCAGTTCTTC
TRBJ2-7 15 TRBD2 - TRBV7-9 CASSPGLAGRDEQYF TGTGCCAGCAGCCCCGGACTAGCGGGGCGTGACGAGCAGTACTTC
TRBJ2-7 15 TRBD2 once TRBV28 CASRRLAGLAGEQYF TGTGCCAGCAGGAGACTAGCGGGGCTCGCTGGCGAGCAGTACTTC
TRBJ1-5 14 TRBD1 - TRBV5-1 CASSPGQGNQPQHF TGCGCCAGCAGCCCGGGACAGGGCAATCAGCCCCAGCATTTT
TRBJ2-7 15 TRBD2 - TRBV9 CASSFGTSAAYEQYF TGTGCCAGCAGCTTCGGGACTAGCGCTGCCTACGAGCAGTACTTC
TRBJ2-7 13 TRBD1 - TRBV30 CAWIGTASYEQYF TGTGCCTGGATCGGGACAGCATCCTACGAGCAGTACTTC
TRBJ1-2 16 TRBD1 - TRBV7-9 CASSPGRYRGNYGYTF TGTGCCAGCAGCCCCGGCCGCTACAGGGGGAACTATGGCTACACCTTC
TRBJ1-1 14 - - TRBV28 CASSLIRRVTEAFF TGTGCCAGCAGCCTCATCCGGCGGGTTACTGAAGCTTTCTTT
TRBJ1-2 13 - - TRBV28 CASSPPGGYGYTF TGTGCCAGCAGTCCGCCCGGAGGGTATGGCTACACCTTC
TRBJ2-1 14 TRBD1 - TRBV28 CASSSSGTGDEQFF TGTGCCAGCAGTTCATCCGGGACAGGGGATGAGCAGTTCTTC
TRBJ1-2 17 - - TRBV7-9 CASSLPSLGLINYGYTF TGTGCCAGCAGCTTACCCTCCTTGGGACTAATAAACTATGGCTACACCTTC
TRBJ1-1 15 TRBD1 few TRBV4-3 CASSRTGQGGTEAFF TGCGCCAGCAGCCGCACGGGACAGGGGGGGACTGAAGCTTTCTTT
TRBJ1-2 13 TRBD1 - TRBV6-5 CASSRQGFYGYTF TGTGCCAGCAGTCGACAGGGGTTCTATGGCTACACCTTC
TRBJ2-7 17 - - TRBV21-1 CASSNRDRGMGPYEQYF TGTGCCAGCAGCAACCGGGACAGGGGAATGGGACCCTACGAGCAGTACTTC
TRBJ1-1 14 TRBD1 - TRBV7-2 CASSLRQGRAEAFF TGTGCCAGCAGCTTACGACAGGGGAGGGCTGAAGCTTTCTTT
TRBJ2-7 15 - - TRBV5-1 CASSPAAPIFHEQYF TGCGCCAGCAGTCCCGCCGCTCCTATTTTCCACGAGCAGTACTTC
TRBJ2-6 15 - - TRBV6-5 CASSYSRNRANVLTF TGTGCCAGCAGTTACTCGAGGAACCGGGCCAACGTCCTGACTTTC
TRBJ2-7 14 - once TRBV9 CASSPSGSSYEQYF TGTGCCAGCAGCCCCTCCGGGTCCAGCTACGAGCAGTACTTC
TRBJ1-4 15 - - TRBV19 CASSPRTATNEKLFF TGTGCCAGTAGTCCCAGGACAGCAACTAATGAAAAACTGTTTTTT
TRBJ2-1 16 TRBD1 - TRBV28 CASTPPDRGLYNEQFF TGTGCCAGCACCCCCCCCGACAGGGGGCTATACAATGAGCAGTTCTTC
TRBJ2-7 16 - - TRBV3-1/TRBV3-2 CASSQDVERSSYEQYF TGTGCCAGCAGCCAAGATGTCGAGCGGAGCTCCTACGAGCAGTACTTC
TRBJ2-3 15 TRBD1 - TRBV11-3 CASTPRGLSTDTQYF TGTGCCAGCACCCCTAGGGGGCTTAGCACAGATACGCAGTATTTT